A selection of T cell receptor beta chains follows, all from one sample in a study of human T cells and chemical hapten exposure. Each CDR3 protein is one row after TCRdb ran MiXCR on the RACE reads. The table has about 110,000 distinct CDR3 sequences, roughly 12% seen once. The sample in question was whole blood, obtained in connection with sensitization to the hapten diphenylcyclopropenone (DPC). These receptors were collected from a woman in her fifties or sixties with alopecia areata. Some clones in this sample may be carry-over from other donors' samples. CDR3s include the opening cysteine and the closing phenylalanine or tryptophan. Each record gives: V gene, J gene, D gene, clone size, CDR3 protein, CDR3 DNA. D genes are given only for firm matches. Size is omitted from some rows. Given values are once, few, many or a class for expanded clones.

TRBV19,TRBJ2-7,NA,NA,CASSNPHGYEQYF,TGTGCCAGTAGTAACCCTCACGGCTACGAGCAGTACTTC
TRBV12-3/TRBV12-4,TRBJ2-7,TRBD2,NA,CASRFSSGGADEQYF,TGTGCCAGCAGGTTCTCTAGCGGGGGGGCCGACGAGCAGTACTTC
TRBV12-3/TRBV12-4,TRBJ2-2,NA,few,CASSFHGTGELFF,TGTGCCAGCAGTTTTCACGGGACCGGGGAGCTGTTTTTT
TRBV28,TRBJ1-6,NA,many,CASSSGTSSPLHF,TGTGCCAGCAGTTCAGGGACAAGTTCACCCCTCCACTTT
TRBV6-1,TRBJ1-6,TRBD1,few,CASSGGTGNSPLHF,TGTGCCAGCAGTGGCGGGACAGGGAATTCACCCCTCCACTTT
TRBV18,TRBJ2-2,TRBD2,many,CASSRPGLAAGELFF,TGTGCCAGCTCACGCCCGGGACTAGCGGCCGGGGAGCTGTTTTTT
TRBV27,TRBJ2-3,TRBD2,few,CASSLMGFSGTSGRRDTQYF,TGTGCCAGCAGCCTCATGGGGTTTAGTGGGACTAGCGGCCGGAGGGATACGCAGTATTTT
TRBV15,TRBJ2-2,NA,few,CATSGPSGRTGELFF,TGTGCCACCAGCGGCCCGTCAGGTCGCACCGGGGAGCTGTTTTTT
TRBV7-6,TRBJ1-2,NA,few,CASSLTGLDYGYTF,TGTGCCAGCAGCTTAACAGGCTTGGACTATGGCTACACCTTC
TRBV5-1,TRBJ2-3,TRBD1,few,CASSLGDRVTDTQYF,TGCGCCAGCAGCTTGGGGGACAGGGTCACAGATACGCAGTATTTT
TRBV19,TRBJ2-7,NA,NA,CATSPGLIYEQYF,TGTGCCACCTCACCAGGGTTGATCTACGAGCAGTACTTC
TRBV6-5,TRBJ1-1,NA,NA,CASSYSDEEAFF,TGTGCCAGCAGTTACTCGGACGAGGAAGCTTTCTTT
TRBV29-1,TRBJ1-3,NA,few,CSVSSGPTRDTIYF,TGCAGCGTATCTTCGGGACCGACTAGGGACACCATATATTTT
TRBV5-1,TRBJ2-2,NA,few,CASSSGAAGELFF,TGCGCCAGCAGCTCAGGGGCGGCCGGGGAGCTGTTTTTT
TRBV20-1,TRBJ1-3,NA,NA,CSASRDFSSGNTIYF,TGCAGTGCTAGCAGGGACTTCTCATCTGGAAACACCATATATTTT
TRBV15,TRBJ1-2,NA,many,CATSRDRGDGYGYTF,TGTGCCACCAGCAGAGATCGGGGGGACGGCTATGGCTACACCTTC
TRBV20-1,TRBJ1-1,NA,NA,CSARMNTEAFF,TGCAGTGCCCGGATGAACACTGAAGCTTTCTTT
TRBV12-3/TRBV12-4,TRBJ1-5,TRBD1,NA,CASSHLDRVHQPQHF,TGTGCCAGCAGTCACTTAGACAGGGTTCATCAGCCCCAGCATTTT
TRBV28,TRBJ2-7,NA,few,CASTRAYEQYF,TGTGCCAGCACCCGGGCCTACGAGCAGTACTTC
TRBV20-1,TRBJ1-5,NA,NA,CSAGVLDQPQHF,TGCAGTGCTGGGGTCTTGGATCAGCCCCAGCATTTT
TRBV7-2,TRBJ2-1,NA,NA,CASSIYGNEQFF,TGTGCCAGCAGCATTTATGGGAATGAGCAGTTCTTC
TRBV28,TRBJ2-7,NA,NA,CAASRREQYF,TGTGCCGCCTCACGGCGCGAGCAGTACTTC
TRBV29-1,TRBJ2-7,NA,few,CSVERQDGDEQYF,TGCAGCGTTGAAAGGCAGGACGGGGACGAGCAGTACTTC
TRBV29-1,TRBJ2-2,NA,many,CSVEDPGYGGRNTGELFF,TGCAGCGTTGAAGACCCCGGGTATGGGGGGAGGAACACCGGGGAGCTGTTTTTT
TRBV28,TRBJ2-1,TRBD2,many,CASSYPGLSNEQFF,TGTGCCAGCAGTTATCCGGGACTATCGAATGAGCAGTTCTTC
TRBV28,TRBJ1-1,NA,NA,CASSQNMNTEAFF,TGTGCCAGCAGCCAGAACATGAACACTGAAGCTTTCTTT
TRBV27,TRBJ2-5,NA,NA,CASSLGDQETQYF,TGTGCCAGCAGTTTAGGGGATCAAGAGACCCAGTACTTC
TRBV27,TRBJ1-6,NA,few,CASSLRGDSPLHF,TGTGCCAGCAGTTTGAGAGGGGATTCACCCCTCCACTTT
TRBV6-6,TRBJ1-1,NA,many,CASREEGTEAFF,TGTGCCAGCAGGGAGGAGGGAACTGAAGCTTTCTTT
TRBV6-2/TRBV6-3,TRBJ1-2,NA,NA,CASSPHQGPNYGYTF,TGTGCCAGCAGCCCCCACCAGGGGCCGAACTATGGCTACACCTTC
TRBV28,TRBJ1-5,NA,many,CASTRGRHSNQPQHF,TGTGCCAGCACCCGGGGCCGCCATAGCAATCAGCCCCAGCATTTT
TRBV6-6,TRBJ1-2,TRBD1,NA,CASSYSGTGAYGYTF,TGTGCCAGCAGTTACTCCGGGACAGGGGCCTATGGCTACACCTTC
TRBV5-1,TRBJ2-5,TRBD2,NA,CASSLEGTSGWKYQETQYF,TGCGCCAGCAGCTTGGAAGGGACTAGCGGGTGGAAGTACCAAGAGACCCAGTACTTC
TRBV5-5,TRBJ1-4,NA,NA,CASSLAAGRDEKLFF,TGTGCCAGCAGCTTGGCCGCAGGCAGAGATGAAAAACTGTTTTTT
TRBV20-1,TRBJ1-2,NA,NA,CSARDPGALYGYTF,TGCAGTGCTCGGGACCCAGGGGCCCTATATGGCTACACCTTC
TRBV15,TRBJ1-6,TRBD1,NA,CATSRDYANRGRLSSPLHF,TGTGCCACCAGCAGAGATTACGCCAACAGGGGACGGCTTTCTTCACCCCTCCACTTT
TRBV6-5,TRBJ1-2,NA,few,CASSYSGGFSNYGYTF,TGTGCCAGCAGTTACTCAGGGGGATTTTCTAACTATGGCTACACCTTC
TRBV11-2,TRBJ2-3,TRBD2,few,CASSLGYGEVAGGQDTQYF,TGTGCCAGCAGCTTAGGCTATGGGGAGGTAGCGGGAGGGCAGGATACGCAGTATTTT
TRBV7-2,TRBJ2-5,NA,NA,CASSRGGNGKETQYF,TGTGCCAGCAGCCGTGGTGGAAACGGGAAGGAGACCCAGTACTTC
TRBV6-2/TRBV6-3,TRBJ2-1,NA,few,CASKEAGREQFF,TGTGCCAGCAAAGAGGCAGGGAGAGAGCAGTTCTTC
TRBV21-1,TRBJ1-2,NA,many,CASSSGGYGYTF,TGTGCCAGCAGCTCAGGCGGCTATGGCTACACCTTC
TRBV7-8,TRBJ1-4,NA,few,CASSPRTEFIEKLFF,TGTGCCAGCAGCCCCAGGACCGAGTTTATTGAAAAACTGTTTTTT
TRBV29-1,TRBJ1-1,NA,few,CSAVRLEAFF,TGCAGCGCCGTTAGGTTAGAAGCTTTCTTT
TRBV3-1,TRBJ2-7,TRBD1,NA,CASSQGAGQGSEQYF,TGTGCCAGCAGCCAAGGTGCGGGACAGGGATCCGAGCAGTACTTC
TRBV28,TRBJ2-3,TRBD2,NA,CASSRRGTGDTQYF,TGTGCCAGCAGTAGGCGGGGGACGGGAGATACGCAGTATTTT
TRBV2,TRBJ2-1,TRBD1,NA,CASSENPDRRNEQFF,TGTGCCAGCAGTGAAAATCCGGACAGGAGGAATGAGCAGTTCTTC
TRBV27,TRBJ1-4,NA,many,CASSRGTPAEKLFF,TGTGCCAGTTCTAGGGGGACCCCAGCTGAAAAACTGTTTTTT